This T cell receptor (beta chain) was documented in a study of beta chain features in type 1 diabetes. Study summary: Cell yields, age and gender were similar between patients and healthy donors.

Whole-study findings and limits: The naive, central memory and Treg TCRB repertoires of patients appeared to be more similar to one another than those of healthy donors.

The authors reverse transcribed all of the isolated RNA, so sequencing captured expressed TCRB transcripts. Repertoires were generated with immunoSEQ multiplex PCR, while TCRdb's copy carries only in-frame clones and drops some. The sample shows 450,000 to 600,000 clones, over 25% of them seen only once. Details on this clone: Antigen specificity is unknown.

The sequenced sample consisted of naive CD4+ T cells from blood. The TCR was taken from a man aged 18 to 30 in good health.

The CDR3 loop reads CASSAWTGYSSYEQYF. CDR3 DNA sequence: TGTGCCAGCAGCGCTTGGACAGGGTACAGCTCCTACGAGCAGTACTTC. The gene calls are TRBV7-9 and TRBJ2-7, with TRBD1 identical over 8 bases. From germline, CDR1 is SEHNR and CDR2 FQNEAQ (reference sequence). This CDR3 comprises 16 residues. The J segment lost 0 bases and the V segment lost 5 bases, leaving 9 bases of the junction unmatched.